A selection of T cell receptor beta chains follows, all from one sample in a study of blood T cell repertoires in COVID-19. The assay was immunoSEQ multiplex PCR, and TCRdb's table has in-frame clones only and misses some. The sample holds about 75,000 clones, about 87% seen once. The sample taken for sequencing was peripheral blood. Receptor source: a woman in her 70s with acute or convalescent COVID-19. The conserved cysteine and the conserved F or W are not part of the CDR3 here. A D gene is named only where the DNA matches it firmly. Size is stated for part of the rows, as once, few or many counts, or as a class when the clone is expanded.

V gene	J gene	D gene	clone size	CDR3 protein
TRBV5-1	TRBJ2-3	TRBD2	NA	ASSLQRGGTDTQY
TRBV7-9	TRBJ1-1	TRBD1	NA	ASSLVRTGGAEAF
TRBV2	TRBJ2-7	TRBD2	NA	ASSASGVEQY
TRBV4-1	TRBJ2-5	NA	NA	ASSQDRSGMYQETQY
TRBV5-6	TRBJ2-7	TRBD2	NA	ASSLAGGRNEQY
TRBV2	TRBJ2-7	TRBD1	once	ASSPPPMMTTGNRNEQY
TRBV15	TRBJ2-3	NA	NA	ATSRDGLLGGTDTQY
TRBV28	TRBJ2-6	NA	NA	ASSPNRVPGANVLT
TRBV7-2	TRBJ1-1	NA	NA	ASSRWTEPAEAF
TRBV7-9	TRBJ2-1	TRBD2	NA	ASSKMTSRSYNEQF
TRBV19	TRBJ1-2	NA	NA	ASSIEAGGYGYT
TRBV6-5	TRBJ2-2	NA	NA	ASENRVGPGELF
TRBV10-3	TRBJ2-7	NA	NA	AIRERGEQY
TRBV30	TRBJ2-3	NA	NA	AWTSVSDTQY
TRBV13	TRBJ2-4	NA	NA	ASSFRSEAKNIQY
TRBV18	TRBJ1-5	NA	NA	ASSPGEDQPQH
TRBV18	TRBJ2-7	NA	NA	ASSPQRGGYEQY
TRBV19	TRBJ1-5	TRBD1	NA	ASSIPGQGSQPQH
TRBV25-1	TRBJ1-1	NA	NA	ASSESGRENTEAF
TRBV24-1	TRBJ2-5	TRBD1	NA	ATSDPGQPQETQY
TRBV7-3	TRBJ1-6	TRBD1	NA	ASSPDRVTPLH
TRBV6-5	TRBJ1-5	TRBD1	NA	ASRRTGGNQPQH
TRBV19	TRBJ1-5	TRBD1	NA	ASSIVSGTGLDSNQPQH
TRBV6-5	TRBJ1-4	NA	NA	ASSYSNRVANEKLF
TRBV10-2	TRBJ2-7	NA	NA	ASSDAHGQY
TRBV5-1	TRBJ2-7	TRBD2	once	ASSPSGGSSYEQY
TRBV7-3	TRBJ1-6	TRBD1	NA	ASSLLGQGNSPLH
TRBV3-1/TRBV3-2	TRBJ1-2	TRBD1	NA	ASSQGRQGYDT